The following is a TCR beta chain sequence with its context. The data originate from a study of blood T cell repertoires in COVID-19. The CDR3 length is 13 residues. V lost 4 bases, J lost 3 bases, and 9 bases lay in between. The germline V gene encodes CDR1 SGHTA and CDR2 FQGNSA. As originally analysed: Quantification of nucleated cells was approximated via reference gene primer amplification. Repertoires were generated with immunoSEQ multiplex PCR, while TCRdb's copy carries only in-frame clones and drops some. V, J and clone size are taken as reported in that table, and D and trimming were inferred from the DNA itself. This table has 250,000 or so clones, around 86% appearing once.

The rearrangement uses TRBV7-2 and TRBJ2-5, with a possible D match to TRBD1 (6 bases). The sequenced sample was peripheral blood. This sequence originates from a woman between 70 and 85 years old with active or convalescent COVID-19. The CDR3 DNA follows: TGTGCCAGCAGCTCACAGGGAAAAGAGACCCAGTACTTC. Protein: CASSSQGKETQYF.